The clone carrying this T cell receptor (beta chain) is categorized as medium-sized. V lost 10 bases and J 2 bases, leaving 8 bases between the germline ends. This CDR3 is 11 amino acids long. CDR1 and CDR2 from the germline V gene are MNHNS and SASEGT. These data originate in a study of OX40 agonist ivuxolimab in advanced cancers. Sequenced by immunoSEQ multiplex PCR; TCRdb stores in-frame clones only, minus some. The sample has about 76,000 clones, 75% to 90% seen once. Sequencing used CD4+ or CD8+ T cells sorted from blood, obtained in a trial of the OX40 agonist ivuxolimab. V and J are TRBV6-1 and TRBJ1-1; D remains ambiguous. The sequence was collected from an adult with an advanced solid tumor such as melanoma, head and neck, liver or kidney cancer. CDR3 protein: CAMTDNTEAFF. CDR3 bases: TGTGCCATGACCGATAACACTGAAGCTTTCTTT.